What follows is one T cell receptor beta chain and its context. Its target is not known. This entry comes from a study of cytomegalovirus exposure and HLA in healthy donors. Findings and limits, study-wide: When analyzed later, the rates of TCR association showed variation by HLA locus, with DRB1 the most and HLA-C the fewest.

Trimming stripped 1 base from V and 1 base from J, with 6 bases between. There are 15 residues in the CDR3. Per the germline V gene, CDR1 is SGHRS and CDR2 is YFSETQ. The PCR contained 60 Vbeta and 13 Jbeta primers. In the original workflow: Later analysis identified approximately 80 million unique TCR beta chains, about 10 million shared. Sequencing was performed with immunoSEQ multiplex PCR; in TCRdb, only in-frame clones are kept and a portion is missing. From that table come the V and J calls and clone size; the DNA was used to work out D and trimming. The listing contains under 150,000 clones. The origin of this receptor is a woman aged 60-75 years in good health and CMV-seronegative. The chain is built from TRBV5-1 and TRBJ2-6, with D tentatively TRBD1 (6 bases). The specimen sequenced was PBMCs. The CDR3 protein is CASSLTGSGANVLTF. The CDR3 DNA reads TGCGCCAGCAGCTTGACAGGGTCTGGGGCCAACGTCCTGACTTTC. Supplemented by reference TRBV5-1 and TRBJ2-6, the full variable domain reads KAGVTQTPRYLIKTRGQQVTLSCSPISGHRSVSWYQQTPGQGLQFLFEYFSETQRNKGNFPGRFSGRQFSNSRSEMNVSTLELGDSALYLCASSLTGSGANVLTFGAGSRLTVL.